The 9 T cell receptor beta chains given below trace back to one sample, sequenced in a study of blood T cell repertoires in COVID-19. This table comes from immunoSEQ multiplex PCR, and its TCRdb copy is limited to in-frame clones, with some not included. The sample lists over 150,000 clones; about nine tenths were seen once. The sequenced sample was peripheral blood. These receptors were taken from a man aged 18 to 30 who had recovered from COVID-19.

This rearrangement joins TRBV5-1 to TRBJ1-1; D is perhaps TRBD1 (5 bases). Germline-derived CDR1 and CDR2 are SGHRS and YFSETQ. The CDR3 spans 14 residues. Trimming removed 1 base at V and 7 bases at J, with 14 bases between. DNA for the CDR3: TGCGCCAGCAGCTTGCCGGGCAGGGTTCATGAAGCTTTCTTT. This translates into CASSLPGRVHEAFF.

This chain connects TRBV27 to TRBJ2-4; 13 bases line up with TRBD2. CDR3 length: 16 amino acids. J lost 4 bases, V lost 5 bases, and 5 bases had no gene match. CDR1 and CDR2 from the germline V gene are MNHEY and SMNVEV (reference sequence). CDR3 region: CASSMTSGRSKNIQYF. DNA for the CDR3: TGTGCCAGCAGTATGACTAGCGGGAGGTCTAAAAACATTCAGTACTTC.

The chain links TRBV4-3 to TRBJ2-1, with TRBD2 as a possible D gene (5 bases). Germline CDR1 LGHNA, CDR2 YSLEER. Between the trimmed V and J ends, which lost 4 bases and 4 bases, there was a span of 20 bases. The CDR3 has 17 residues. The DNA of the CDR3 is TGCGCCAGCAGCCCCCCTCCTCGGTGGGAGAGGTACAATGAGCAGTTCTTC. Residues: CASSPPPRWERYNEQFF.

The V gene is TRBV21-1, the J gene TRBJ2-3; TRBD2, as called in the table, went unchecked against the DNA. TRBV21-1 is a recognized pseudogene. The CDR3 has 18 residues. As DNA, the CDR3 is TGTGCCAGCAGCGGAACGACTCTACTAGCCCCTAGCACAGATACGCAGTATTTT. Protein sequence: CASSGTTLLAPSTDTQYF.

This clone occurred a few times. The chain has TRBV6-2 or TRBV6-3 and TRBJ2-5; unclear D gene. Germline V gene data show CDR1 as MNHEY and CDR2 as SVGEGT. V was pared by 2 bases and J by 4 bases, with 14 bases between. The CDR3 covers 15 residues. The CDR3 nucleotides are TGTGCCAGCAGTTACCTGAATGTGGCCCCAGAGACCCAGTACTTC. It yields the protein CASSYLNVAPETQYF.

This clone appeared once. The DNA of the CDR3 is TGTGCCACCAGCAGAGCAAGAGGGTCACCCTCTAGGCCCCAGCATTTT. This gives the protein CATSRARGSPSRPQHF. V gene TRBV15 combines with J gene TRBJ1-5; D is undetermined. CDR3 length equals 16 residues. V dropped 1 base and J dropped 9 bases, with 19 bases sitting between them. The germline gives CDR1 LNHNV, CDR2 YYDKDF (reference sequence).

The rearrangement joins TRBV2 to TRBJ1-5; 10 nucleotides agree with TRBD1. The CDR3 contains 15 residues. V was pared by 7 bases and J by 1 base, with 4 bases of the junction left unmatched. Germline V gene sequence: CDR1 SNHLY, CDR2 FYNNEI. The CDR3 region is CASTPGQGSNQPQHF. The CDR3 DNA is TGTGCCAGCACACCGGGACAGGGGAGCAATCAGCCCCAGCATTTT.

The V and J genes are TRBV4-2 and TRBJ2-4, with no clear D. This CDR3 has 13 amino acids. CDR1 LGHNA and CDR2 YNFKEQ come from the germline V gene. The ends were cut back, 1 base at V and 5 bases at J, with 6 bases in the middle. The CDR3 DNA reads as TGTGCCAGCAGCCAAGGTCGGGAAAACATTCAGTACTTC. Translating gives CASSQGRENIQYF.

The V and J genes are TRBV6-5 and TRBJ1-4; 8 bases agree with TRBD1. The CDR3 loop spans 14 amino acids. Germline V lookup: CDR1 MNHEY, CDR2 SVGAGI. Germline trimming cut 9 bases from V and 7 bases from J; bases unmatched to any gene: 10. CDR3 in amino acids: CASQQGGAGEKLFF. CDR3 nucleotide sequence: TGTGCCAGTCAACAGGGGGGAGCCGGTGAAAAACTGTTTTTT.